This TCR beta chain comes out of a study of beta chain features in type 1 diabetes. Study conclusions and caveats: Patients with Type 1 diabetes showed moderately but significantly shorter TCRB CDR3s in all four CD4+ subsets.

A word on this clone: Its antigen remains unidentified.

Expressed TCRB transcripts were sequenced, since all the RNA that had been isolated was reverse transcribed. Assay used: immunoSEQ multiplex PCR; TCRdb lists only in-frame clones, some missing. This table holds around 690,000 clones, roughly an eighth found once. The sequenced material came from naive CD4+ T cells from blood. The sequence came from a man aged 25-45 years with type 1 diabetes.

CDR3 region: CASATPGQGAKGYTF. As DNA, the CDR3 is TGTGCCAGTGCAACTCCGGGACAGGGGGCGAAGGGCTACACCTTC. The chain combines TRBV6-6 with TRBJ1-2; the match to TRBD1 covers 12 bases. The V gene's germline CDR1 is MNHNY and CDR2 SVGAGI (reference sequence). Losses at the gene ends were 9 bases for V and 8 bases for J; bases not matched to a gene: 13. The CDR3 is 15 residues long.